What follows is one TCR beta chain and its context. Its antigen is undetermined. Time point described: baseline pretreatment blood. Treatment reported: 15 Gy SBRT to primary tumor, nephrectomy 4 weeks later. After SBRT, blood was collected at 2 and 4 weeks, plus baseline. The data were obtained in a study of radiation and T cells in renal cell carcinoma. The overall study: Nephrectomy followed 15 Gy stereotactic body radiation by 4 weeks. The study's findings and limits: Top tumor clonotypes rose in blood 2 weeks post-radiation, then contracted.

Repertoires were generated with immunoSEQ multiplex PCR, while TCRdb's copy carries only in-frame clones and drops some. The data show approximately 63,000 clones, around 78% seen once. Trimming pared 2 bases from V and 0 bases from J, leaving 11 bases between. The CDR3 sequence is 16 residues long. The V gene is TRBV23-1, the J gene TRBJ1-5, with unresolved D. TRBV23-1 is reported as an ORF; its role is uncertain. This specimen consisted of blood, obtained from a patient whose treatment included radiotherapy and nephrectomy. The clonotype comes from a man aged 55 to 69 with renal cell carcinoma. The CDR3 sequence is CASSQEGESSNQPQHF. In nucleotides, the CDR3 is TGCGCCAGCAGTCAAGAGGGAGAGTCTAGCAATCAGCCCCAGCATTTT.